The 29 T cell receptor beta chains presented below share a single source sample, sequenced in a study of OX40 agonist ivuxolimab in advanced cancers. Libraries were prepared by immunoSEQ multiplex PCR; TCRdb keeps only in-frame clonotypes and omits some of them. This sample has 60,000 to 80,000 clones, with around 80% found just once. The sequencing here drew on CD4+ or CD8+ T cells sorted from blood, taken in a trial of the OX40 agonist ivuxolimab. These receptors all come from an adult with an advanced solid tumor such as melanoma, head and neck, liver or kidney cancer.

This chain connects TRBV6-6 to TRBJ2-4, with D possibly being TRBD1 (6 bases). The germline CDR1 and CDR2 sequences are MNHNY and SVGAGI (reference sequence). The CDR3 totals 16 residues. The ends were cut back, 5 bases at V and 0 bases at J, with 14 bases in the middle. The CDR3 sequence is CASSPGQSIAKNIQYF. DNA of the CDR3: TGTGCCAGCAGTCCGGGACAATCTATAGCCAAAAACATTCAGTACTTC.

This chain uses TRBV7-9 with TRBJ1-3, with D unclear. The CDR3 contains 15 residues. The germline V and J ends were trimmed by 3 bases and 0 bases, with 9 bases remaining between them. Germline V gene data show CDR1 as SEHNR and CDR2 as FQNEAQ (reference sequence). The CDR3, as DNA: TGTGCCAGCAGCTTTTGGTTAGCCTCTGGAAACACCATATATTTT. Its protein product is CASSFWLASGNTIYF.

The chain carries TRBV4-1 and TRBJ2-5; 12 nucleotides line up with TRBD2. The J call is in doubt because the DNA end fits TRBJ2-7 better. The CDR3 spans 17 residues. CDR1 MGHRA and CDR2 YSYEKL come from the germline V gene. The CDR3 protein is CASSQVGLAGFPYEQYF. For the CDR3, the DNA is TGCGCCAGCAGCCAGGTAGGACTAGCGGGGTTTCCCTACGAGCAGTACTTC.

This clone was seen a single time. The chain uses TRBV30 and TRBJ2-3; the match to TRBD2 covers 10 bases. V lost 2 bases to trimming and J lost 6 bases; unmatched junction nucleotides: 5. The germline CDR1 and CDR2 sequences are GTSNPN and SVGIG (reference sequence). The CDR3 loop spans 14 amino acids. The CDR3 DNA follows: TGTGCCTGGAGTACCGGGACTAGCGCCGATACGCAGTATTTT. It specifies CAWSTGTSADTQYF.

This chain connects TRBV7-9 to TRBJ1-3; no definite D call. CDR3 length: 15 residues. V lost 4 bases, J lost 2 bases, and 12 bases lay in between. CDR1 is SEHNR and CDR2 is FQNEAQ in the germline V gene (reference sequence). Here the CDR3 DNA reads TGTGCCAGCAGCTCCCTACCTGTGACTGGAAACACCATATATTTT. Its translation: CASSSLPVTGNTIYF.

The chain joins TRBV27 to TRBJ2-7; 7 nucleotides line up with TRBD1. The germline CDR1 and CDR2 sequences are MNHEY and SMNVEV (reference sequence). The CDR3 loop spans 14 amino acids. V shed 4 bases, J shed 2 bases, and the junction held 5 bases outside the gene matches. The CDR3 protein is CASSSLGQAYEQYF. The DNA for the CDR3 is TGTGCCAGCAGTTCACTCGGACAGGCCTACGAGCAGTACTTC.

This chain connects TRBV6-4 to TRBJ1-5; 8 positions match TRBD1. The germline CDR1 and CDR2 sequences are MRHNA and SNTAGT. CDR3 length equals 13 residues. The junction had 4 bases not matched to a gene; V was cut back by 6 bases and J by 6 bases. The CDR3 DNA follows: TGTGCCAGCAGGGACAGGGAGGGTCAGCCCCAGCATTTT. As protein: CASRDREGQPQHF.

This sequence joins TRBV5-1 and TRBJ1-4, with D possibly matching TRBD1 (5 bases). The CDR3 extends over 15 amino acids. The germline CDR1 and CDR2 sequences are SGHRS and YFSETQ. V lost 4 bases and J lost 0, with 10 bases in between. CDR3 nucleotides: TGCGCCAGCAGCCAGCAGGGACCAACTAATGAAAAACTGTTTTTT. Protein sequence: CASSQQGPTNEKLFF.

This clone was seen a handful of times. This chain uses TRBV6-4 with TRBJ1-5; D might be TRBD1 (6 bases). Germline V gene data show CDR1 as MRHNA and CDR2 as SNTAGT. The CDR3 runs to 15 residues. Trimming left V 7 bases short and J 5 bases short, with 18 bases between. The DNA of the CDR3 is TGTGCCAGCATCTCCCAGGGGACTTTTGATCAGCCCCAGCATTTT. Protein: CASISQGTFDQPQHF.

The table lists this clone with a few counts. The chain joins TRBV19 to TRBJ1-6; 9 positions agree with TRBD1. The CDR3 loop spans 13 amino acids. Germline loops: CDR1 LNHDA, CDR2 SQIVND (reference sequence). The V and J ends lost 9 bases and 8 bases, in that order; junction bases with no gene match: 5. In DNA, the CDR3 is TGTGCCAGGGGGGGACAGGGTGATTCACCCCTCCACTTT. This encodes CARGGQGDSPLHF.

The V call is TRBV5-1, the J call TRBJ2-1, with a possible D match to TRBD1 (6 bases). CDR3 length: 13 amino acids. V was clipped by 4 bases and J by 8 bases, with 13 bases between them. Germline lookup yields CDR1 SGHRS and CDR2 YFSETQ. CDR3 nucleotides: TGCGCCAGCAGCCCCAGGGGCAGCGATGAGCAGTTCTTC. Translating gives CASSPRGSDEQFF.

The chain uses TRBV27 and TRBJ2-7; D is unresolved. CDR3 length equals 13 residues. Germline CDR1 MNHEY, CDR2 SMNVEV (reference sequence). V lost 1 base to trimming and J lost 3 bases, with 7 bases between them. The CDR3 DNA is TGTGCCAGCAGTTTATTGTCGGGCTACGAGCAGTACTTC. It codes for CASSLLSGYEQYF.

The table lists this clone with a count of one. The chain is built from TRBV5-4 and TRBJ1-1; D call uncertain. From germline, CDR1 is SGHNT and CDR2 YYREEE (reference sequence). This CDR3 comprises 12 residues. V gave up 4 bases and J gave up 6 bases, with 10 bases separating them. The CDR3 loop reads CASSPQGAEAFF. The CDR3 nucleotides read TGTGCCAGCAGCCCACAAGGAGCTGAAGCTTTCTTT. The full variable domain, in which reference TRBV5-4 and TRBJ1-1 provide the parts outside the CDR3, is ETGVTQSPTHLIKTRGQQVTLRCSSQSGHNTVSWYQQALGQGPQFIFQYYREEENGRGNFPPRFSGLQFPNYSSELNVNALELDDSALYLCASSPQGAEAFFGQGTRLTVV.

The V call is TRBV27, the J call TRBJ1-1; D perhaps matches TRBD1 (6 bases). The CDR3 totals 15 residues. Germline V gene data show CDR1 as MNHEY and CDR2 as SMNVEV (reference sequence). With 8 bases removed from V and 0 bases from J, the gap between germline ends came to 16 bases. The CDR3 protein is CASHSDSAMNTEAFF. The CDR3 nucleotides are TGTGCCAGCCATTCGGACAGCGCTATGAACACTGAAGCTTTCTTT.

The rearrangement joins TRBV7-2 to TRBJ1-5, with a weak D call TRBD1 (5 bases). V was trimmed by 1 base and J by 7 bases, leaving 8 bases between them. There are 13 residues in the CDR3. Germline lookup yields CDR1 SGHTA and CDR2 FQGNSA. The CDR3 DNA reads TGTGCCAGCAGCTTAGGAAGGGGCCAGCCCCAGCATTTT. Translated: CASSLGRGQPQHF.

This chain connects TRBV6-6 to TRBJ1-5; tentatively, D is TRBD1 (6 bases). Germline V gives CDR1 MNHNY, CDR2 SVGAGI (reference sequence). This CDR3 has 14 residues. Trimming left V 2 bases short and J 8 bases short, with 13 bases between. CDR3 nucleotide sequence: TGTGCCAGCAGTTACCAGGGGAGTGGGGAGCCCCAGCATTTT. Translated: CASSYQGSGEPQHF.

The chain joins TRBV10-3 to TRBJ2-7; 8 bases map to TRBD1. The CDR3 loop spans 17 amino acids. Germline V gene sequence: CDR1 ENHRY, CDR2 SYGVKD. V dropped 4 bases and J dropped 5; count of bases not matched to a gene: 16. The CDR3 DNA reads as TGTGCCATCAGTGCGCATTCCGACGCAGGGGGCTTGAACGAGCAGTACTTC. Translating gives CAISAHSDAGGLNEQYF.

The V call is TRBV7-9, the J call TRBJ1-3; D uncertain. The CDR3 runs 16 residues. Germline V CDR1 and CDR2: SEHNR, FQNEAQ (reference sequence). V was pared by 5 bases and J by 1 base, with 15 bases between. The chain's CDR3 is CASSPSTRVSGNTIYF. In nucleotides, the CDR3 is TGTGCCAGCAGCCCAAGTACGAGGGTATCTGGAAACACCATATATTTT.

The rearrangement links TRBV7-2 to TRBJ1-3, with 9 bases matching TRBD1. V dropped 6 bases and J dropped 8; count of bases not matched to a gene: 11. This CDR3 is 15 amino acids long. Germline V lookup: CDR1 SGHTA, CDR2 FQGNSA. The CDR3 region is CASSYAGDRADTIYF. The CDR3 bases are TGTGCCAGCAGTTACGCTGGGGACAGGGCAGACACCATATATTTT.

Here the CDR3 DNA reads TGTGCCAGCACCCTGGGACAGGGGAGGGCAGAGACCCAGTACTTC. Its protein is CASTLGQGRAETQYF. The genes are TRBV6-1 and TRBJ2-5; 10 bases agree with TRBD1. Germline assignment: CDR1 MNHNS and CDR2 SASEGT. This CDR3 has 15 residues. The junction had 9 bases not matched to a gene; V was cut back by 7 bases and J by 4 bases.

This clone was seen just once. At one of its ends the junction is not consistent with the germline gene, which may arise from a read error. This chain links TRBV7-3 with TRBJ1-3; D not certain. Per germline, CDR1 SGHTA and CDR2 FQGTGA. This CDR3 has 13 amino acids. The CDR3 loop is CASGLSQGNTIYF. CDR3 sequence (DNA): TGTGCCAGCGGCTTATCCCAGGGAAACACCATATATTTT.

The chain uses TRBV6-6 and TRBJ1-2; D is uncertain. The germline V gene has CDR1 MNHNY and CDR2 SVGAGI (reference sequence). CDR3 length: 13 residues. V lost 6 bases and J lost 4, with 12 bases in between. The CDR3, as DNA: TGTGCCAGCAGCTACCTCGGGTCCTATGGCTACACCTTC. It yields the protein CASSYLGSYGYTF.

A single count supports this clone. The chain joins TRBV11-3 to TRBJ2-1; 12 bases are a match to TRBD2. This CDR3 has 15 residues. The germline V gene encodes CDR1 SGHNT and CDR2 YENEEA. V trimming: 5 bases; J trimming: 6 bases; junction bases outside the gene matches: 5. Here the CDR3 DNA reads TGTGCCAGCAGCGCCGGGACTAGCGGGTTCAATGAGCAGTTCTTC. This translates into CASSAGTSGFNEQFF.

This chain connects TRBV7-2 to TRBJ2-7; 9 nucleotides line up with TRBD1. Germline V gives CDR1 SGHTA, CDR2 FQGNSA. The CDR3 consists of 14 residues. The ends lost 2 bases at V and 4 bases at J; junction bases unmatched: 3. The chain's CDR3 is CASSLNRGRYEQYF. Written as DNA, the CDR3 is TGTGCCAGCAGCTTAAACAGGGGGCGGTACGAGCAGTACTTC.

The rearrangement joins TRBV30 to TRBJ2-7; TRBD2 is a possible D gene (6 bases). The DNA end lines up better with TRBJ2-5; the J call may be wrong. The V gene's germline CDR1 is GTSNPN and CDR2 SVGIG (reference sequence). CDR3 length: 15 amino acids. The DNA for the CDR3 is TGTGCCTGGACCCTGGGGGGAGCGGGTAGCGAGACCCAGTACTTC. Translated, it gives CAWTLGGAGSETQYF.

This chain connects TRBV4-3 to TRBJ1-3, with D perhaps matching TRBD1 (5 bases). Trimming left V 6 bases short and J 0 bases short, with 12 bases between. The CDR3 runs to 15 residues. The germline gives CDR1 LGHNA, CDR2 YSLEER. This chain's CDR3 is CASRGPPSSGNTIYF. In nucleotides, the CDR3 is TGCGCCAGCAGGGGACCGCCGAGCTCTGGAAACACCATATATTTT.

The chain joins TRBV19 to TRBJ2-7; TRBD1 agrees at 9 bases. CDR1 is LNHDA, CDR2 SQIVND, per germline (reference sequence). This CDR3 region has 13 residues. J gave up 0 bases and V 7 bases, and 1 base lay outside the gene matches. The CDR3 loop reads CASKTGGSYEQYF. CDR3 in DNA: TGTGCCAGTAAGACAGGGGGCTCCTACGAGCAGTACTTC.

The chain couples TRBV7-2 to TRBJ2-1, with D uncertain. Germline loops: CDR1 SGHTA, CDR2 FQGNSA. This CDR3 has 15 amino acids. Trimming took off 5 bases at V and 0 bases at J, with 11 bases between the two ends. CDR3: CASSTSMSSYNEQFF. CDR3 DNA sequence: TGTGCCAGCAGCACAAGCATGAGCTCCTACAATGAGCAGTTCTTC.

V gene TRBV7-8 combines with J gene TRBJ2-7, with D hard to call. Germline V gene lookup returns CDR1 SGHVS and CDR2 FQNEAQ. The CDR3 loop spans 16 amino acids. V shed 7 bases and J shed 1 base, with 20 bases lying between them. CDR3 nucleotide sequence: TGTGCCAGCACCCGTCGGTCACAGCCGGTTTCCTACGAGCAGTACTTC. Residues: CASTRRSQPVSYEQYF.